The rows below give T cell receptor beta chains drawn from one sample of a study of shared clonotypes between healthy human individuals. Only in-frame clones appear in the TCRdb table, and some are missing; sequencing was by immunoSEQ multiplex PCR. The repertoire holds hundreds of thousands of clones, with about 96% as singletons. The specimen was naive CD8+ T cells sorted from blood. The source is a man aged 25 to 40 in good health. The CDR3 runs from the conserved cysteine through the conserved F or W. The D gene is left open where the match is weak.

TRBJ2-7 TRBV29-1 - CSASVPPTYEQYF TGCAGCGCTTCGGTCCCCCCTACCTACGAGCAGTACTTC
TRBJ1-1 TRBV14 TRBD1 CASSQINGQGGNTEAFF TGTGCCAGCAGCCAGATAAATGGACAGGGCGGGAACACTGAAGCTTTCTTT
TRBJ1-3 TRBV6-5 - CASSTMFPGNTIYF TGTGCCAGCAGTACGATGTTCCCTGGAAACACCATATATTTT
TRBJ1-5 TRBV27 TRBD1 CASRRGTETHNQPQHF TGTGCCAGCAGACGCGGGACAGAGACTCACAATCAGCCCCAGCATTTT
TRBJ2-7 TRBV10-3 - CAISAGVTYEQYF TGTGCCATCAGTGCAGGGGTGACCTACGAGCAGTACTTC
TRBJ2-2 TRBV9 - CASSVARDTPNTGELFF TGTGCCAGCAGCGTAGCCCGGGACACACCGAACACCGGGGAGCTGTTTTTT
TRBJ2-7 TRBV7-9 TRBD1 CASTRTGNNEQYF TGTGCCAGCACCCGGACAGGGAATAACGAGCAGTACTTC
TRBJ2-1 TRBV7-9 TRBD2 CASSLEGGRASYNEQFF TGTGCCAGCAGCTTAGAGGGCGGGAGGGCCTCGTACAATGAGCAGTTCTTC
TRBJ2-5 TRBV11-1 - CASSFPAERALQETQYF TGTGCCAGCAGCTTCCCCGCGGAGCGGGCTCTTCAAGAGACCCAGTACTTC
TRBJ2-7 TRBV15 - CATSRDRSGALYEQYF TGTGCCACCAGCAGAGATAGATCAGGGGCTCTCTACGAGCAGTACTTC